The 4 T cell receptor beta chains below all came from one sample that was sequenced in a study of molecular identifiers for immune sequencing clone quantification. TCRdb called the PCR reads again in MiXCR, with one record for every CDR3 protein. The sample carries about 89,000 distinct CDR3 sequences, 15% to 20% recorded once. Sample: naive CD8+ T cells from blood, with Jurkat cell RNA spiked in. Documented subset: FACS-sorted CD8+CD4-CCR7+CD45RA+ naive T cells. Receptor source: a human donor in good health. Some libraries in this study had Jurkat cell RNA spiked in.

This clonotype was detected many times. The rearrangement joins TRBV7-2 to TRBJ2-5; 8 nucleotides line up with TRBD1. Looked up from germline, CDR1 is SGHTA and CDR2 is FQGNSA. The CDR3 is made up of 15 amino acids. V dropped 4 bases and J dropped 5; count of bases not matched to a gene: 9. CDR3 sequence reads: CASSSPGQVDETQYF. The CDR3 DNA follows: TGTGCCAGCAGCTCCCCGGGACAGGTCGATGAGACCCAGTACTTC.

A note on this clonotype: This clone may be a read error of a much larger clone one base away. The CDR3 does not close with the conserved phenylalanine or tryptophan, likely indicating a read error. V gene TRBV6-2 or TRBV6-3 combines with J gene TRBJ1-5; possibly TRBD1 for D (6 bases). This CDR3 contains 17 residues. Trimming took 2 bases from V and 1 from J, leaving 15 bases between them. The germline gives CDR1 MNHEY, CDR2 SVGEGT. CDR3 sequence (DNA): TGTGCCAGCAGTTACGGCAGTCCCCAGGGGAGCAATCAGCCCCAGCATCTT. Its protein product is CASSYGSPQGSNQPQHL.

The sample holds many counts of this clonotype. The chain recombines TRBV6-5 with TRBJ2-3, with D tentatively TRBD1 (5 bases). The V and J ends lost 2 bases and 2 bases respectively, with 20 bases between them. The CDR3 is made up of 18 amino acids. Per germline, CDR1 MNHEY and CDR2 SVGAGI. For the CDR3, the DNA is TGTGCCAGCAGTTACGTAGGGTCAAGATTTGGGGCCACAGATACGCAGTATTTT. It specifies CASSYVGSRFGATDTQYF.

This clonotype was recorded at least ten times. As DNA, the CDR3 is TGTGCCAGCAGTGTCCCCACTTTGAGCGGACTCTACGAGCAGTACTTC. It codes for CASSVPTLSGLYEQYF. The chain employs TRBV25-1 and TRBJ2-7; D is perhaps TRBD2 (5 bases). This CDR3 is built from 16 residues. Germline lookup yields CDR1 MGHDK and CDR2 SYGVNS. V was pared by 4 bases and J by 3 bases, with 19 bases between.